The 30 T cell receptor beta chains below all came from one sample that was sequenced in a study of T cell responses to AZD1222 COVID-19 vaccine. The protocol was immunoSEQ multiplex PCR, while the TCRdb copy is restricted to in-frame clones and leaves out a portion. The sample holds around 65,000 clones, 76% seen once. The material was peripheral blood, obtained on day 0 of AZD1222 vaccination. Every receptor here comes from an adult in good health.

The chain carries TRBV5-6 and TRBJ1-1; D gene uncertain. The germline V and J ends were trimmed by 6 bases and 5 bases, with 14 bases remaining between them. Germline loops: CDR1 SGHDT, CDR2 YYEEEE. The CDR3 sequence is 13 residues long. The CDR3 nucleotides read TGTGCCAGCATGTGGGGAGGCAAGACTGAAGCTTTCTTT. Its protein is CASMWGGKTEAFF.

The CDR3 sequence: CASHLPGRPYEQYF. The CDR3 bases are TGTGCCAGCCACTTGCCGGGACGGCCCTACGAGCAGTACTTC. The chain recombines TRBV6-5 with TRBJ2-7, with D perhaps matching TRBD1 or TRBD2 (5 bases each). Germline V gives CDR1 MNHEY, CDR2 SVGAGI. The CDR3 is 14 amino acids. V was clipped by 8 bases and J by 2 bases, with 16 bases between them.

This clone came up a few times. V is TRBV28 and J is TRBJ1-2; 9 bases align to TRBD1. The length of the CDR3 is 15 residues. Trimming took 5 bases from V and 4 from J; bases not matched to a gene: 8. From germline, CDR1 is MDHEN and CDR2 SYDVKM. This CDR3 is CASSPGQGRFYGYTF. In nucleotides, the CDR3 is TGTGCCAGCAGTCCCGGACAGGGGAGGTTCTATGGCTACACCTTC.

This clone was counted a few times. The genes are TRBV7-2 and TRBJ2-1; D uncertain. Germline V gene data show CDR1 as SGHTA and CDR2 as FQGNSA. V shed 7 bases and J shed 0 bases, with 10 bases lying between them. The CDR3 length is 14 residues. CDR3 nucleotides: TGTGCCAGCACCGTGTCGTCCTCCTACAATGAGCAGTTCTTC. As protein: CASTVSSSYNEQFF.

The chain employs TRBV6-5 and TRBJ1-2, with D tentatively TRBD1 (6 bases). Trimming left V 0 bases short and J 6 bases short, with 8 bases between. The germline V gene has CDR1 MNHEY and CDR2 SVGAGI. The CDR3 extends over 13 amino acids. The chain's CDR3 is CASSYSSGDGYTF. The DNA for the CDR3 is TGTGCCAGCAGTTACTCGTCAGGGGATGGCTACACCTTC.

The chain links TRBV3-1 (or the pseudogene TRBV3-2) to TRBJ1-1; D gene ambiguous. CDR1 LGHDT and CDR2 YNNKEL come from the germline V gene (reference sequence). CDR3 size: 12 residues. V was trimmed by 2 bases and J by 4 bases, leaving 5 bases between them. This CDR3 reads CASSQLGTEAFF. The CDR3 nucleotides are TGTGCCAGCAGCCAACTAGGCACTGAAGCTTTCTTT.

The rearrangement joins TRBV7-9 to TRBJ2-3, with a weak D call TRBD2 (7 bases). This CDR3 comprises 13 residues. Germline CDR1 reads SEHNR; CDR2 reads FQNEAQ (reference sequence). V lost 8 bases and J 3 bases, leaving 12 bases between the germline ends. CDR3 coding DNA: TGTGCCAGCTCCGGGGGGCGAACAGATACGCAGTATTTT. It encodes CASSGGRTDTQYF.

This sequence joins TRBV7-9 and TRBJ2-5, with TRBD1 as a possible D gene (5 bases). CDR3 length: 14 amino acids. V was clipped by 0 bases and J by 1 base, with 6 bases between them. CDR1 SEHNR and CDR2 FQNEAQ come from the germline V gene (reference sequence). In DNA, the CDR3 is TGTGCCAGCAGCTTAGCGCAGGGCCAAGAGACCCAGTACTTC. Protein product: CASSLAQGQETQYF. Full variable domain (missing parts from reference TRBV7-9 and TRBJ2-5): DTGVSQNPRHKITKRGQNVTFRCDPISEHNRLYWYRQTLGQGPEFLTYFQNEAQLEKSRLLSDRFSAERPKGSFSTLEIQRTEQGDSAMYLCASSLAQGQETQYFGPGTRLLVL.

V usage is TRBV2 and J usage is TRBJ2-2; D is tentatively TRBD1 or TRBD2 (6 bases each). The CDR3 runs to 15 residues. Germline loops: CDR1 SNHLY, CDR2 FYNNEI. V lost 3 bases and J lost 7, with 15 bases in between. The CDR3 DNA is TGTGCCAGCAGTGAGGGGGCTAGCGTGGGCGGGGAGCTGTTTTTT. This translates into CASSEGASVGGELFF.

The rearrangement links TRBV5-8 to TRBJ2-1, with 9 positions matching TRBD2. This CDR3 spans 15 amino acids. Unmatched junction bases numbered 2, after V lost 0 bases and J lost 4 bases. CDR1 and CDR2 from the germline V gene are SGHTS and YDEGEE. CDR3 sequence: CASSLELAGYNEQFF. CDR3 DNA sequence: TGTGCCAGCAGCTTGGAGCTAGCGGGGTACAATGAGCAGTTCTTC.

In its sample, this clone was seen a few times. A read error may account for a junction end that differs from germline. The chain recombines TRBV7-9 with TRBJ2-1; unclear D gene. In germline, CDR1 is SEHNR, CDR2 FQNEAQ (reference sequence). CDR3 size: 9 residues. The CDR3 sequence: CASSLGVVF. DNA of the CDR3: TGTGCCAGCAGCTTAGGGGTGGTCTTC.

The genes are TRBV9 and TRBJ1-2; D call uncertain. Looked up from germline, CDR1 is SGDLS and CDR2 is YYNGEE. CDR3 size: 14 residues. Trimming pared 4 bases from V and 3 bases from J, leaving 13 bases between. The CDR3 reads CASSPHDGDYGYTF. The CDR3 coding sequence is TGTGCCAGCAGCCCCCACGACGGGGACTATGGCTACACCTTC.

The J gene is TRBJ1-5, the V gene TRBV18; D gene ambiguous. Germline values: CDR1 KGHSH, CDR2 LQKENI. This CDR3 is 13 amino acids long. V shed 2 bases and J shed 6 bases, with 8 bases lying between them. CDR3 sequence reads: CASSPGTRQPQHF. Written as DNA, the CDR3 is TGTGCCAGCTCACCAGGAACCCGTCAGCCCCAGCATTTT.

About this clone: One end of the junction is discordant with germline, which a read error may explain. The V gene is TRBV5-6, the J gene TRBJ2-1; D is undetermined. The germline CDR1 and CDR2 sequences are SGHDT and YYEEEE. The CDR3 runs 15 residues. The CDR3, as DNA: TGTGCCAGCATCTTGACCCCGGGCAGCTACAATGAGCAGTTCTTC. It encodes CASILTPGSYNEQFF.

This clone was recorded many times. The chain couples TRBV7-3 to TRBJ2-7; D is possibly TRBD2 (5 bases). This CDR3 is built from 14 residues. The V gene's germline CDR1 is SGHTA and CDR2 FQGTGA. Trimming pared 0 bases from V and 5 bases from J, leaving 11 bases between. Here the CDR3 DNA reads TGTGCCAGCAGCTTAACCGGGGTTCGGGACGAGCAGTACTTC. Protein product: CASSLTGVRDEQYF.

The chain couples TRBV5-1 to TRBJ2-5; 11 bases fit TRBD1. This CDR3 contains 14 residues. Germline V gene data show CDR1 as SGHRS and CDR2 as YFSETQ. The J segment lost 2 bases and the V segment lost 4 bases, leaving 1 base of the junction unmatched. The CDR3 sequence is CASSGDRGQETQYF. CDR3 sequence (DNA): TGCGCCAGCAGCGGGGACAGGGGGCAAGAGACCCAGTACTTC.

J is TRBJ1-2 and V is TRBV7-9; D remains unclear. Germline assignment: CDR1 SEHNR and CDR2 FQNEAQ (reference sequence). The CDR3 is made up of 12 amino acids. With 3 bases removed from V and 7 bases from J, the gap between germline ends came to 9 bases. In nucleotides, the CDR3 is TGTGCCAGCAGCTTCTGGGCCGGTGGCTACACCTTC. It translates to CASSFWAGGYTF.

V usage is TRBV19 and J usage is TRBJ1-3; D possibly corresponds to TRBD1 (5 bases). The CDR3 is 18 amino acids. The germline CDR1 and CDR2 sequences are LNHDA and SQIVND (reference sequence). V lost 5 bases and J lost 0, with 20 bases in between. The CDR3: CASSPRPGALISGNTIYF. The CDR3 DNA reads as TGTGCCAGTAGTCCCCGCCCCGGGGCGTTAATCTCTGGAAACACCATATATTTT.

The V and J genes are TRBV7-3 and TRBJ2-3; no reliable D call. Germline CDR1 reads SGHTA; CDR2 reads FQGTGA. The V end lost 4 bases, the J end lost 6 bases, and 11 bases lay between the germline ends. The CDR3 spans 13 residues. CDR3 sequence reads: CASSSSDGDTQYF. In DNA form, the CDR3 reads TGTGCCAGCAGCTCCTCTGACGGGGATACGCAGTATTTT.

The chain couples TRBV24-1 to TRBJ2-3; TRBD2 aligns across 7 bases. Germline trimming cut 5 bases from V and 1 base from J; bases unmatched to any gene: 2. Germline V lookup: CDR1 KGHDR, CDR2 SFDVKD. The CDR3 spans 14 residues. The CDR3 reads CATSVSGGTDTQYF. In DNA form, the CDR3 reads TGTGCCACCAGTGTCAGCGGGGGCACAGATACGCAGTATTTT.

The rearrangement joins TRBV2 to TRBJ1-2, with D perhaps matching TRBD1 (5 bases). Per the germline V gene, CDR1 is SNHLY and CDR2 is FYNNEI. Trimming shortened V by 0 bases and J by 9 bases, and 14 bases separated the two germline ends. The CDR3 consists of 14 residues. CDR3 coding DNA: TGTGCCAGCAGTGAAGCTGGGGCGGGGGGAAGCTACACCTTC. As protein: CASSEAGAGGSYTF.

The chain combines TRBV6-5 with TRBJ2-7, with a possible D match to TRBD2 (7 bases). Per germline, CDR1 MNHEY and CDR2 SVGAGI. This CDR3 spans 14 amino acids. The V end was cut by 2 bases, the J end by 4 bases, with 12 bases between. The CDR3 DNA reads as TGTGCCAGCAGTTACCGGGGGGCCCTATACGAGCAGTACTTC. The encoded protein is CASSYRGALYEQYF.

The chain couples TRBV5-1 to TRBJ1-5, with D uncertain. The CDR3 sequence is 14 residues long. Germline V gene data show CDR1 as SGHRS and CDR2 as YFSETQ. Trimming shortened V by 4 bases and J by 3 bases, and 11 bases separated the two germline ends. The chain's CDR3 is CASSPDRPNQPQHF. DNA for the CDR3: TGCGCCAGCAGCCCGGACCGACCCAATCAGCCCCAGCATTTT. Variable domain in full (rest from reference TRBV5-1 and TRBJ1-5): KAGVTQTPRYLIKTRGQQVTLSCSPISGHRSVSWYQQTPGQGLQFLFEYFSETQRNKGNFPGRFSGRQFSNSRSEMNVSTLELGDSALYLCASSPDRPNQPQHFGDGTRLSIL.

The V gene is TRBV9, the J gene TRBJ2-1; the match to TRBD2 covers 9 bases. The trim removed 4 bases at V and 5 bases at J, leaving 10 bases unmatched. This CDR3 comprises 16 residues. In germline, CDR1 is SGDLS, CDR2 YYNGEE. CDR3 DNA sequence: TGTGCCAGCAGCCCCGTGGGGCTAGCGGGGAACAATGAGCAGTTCTTC. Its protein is CASSPVGLAGNNEQFF.

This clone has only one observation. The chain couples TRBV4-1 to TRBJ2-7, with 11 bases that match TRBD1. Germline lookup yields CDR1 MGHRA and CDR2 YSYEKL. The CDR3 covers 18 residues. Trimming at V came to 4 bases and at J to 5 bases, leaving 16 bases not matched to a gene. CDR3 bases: TGCGCCAGCAGCCCCATCATATCGGCAGGGACAGGGGGTAACGAGCAGTACTTC. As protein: CASSPIISAGTGGNEQYF.

DNA for the CDR3: TGCAGCGTTGTTGCTAGCGGGGGTACCACAGATACGCAGTATTTT. Protein sequence: CSVVASGGTTDTQYF. The chain carries TRBV29-1 and TRBJ2-3, with 10 bases lining up with TRBD2. Germline assignment: CDR1 SQVTM and CDR2 ANQGSEA. The CDR3 loop spans 15 amino acids. V gave up 4 bases and J gave up 2 bases; unmatched junction bases: 6.

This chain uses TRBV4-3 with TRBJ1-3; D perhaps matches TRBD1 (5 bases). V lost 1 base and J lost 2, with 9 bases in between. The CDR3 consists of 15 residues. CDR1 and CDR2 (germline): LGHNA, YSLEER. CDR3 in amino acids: CASSQAGSPGNTIYF. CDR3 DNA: TGCGCCAGCAGCCAAGCAGGGTCTCCTGGAAACACCATATATTTT.

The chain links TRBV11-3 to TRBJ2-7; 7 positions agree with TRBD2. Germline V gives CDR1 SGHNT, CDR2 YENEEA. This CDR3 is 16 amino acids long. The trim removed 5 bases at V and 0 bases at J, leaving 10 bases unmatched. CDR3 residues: CASSPGPGGNSYEQYF. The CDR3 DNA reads TGTGCCAGCAGCCCGGGTCCGGGGGGTAACTCCTACGAGCAGTACTTC.

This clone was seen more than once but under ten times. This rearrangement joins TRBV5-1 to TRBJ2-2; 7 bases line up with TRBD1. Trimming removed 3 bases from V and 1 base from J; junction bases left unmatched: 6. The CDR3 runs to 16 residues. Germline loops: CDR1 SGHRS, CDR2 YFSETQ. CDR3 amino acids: CASSSSGGMNTGELFF. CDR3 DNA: TGCGCCAGCAGCTCGTCAGGGGGTATGAACACCGGGGAGCTGTTTTTT.

The CDR3 reads CASSPGAGDQPQHF. The CDR3 DNA follows: TGCGCCAGCAGCCCCGGGGCAGGAGACCAGCCCCAGCATTTT. The J gene is TRBJ1-5, the V gene TRBV4-1, with D maybe TRBD1 (5 bases). The CDR3 is made up of 14 amino acids. Trimming pared 4 bases from V and 7 bases from J, leaving 14 bases between. CDR1 MGHRA and CDR2 YSYEKL come from the germline V gene.